This TCR beta chain was recovered during a study of blood T cell repertoires in COVID-19. The CDR3 totals 15 residues. Germline values: CDR1 LGHNT, CDR2 FRNRAP. In its sample, this clone was seen once. Compared with germline, one end of the junction differs, possibly owing to a read error. Authors' analysis steps: Amplification from reference gene primers served as the basis for estimated nucleated cell counts. Generated by immunoSEQ multiplex PCR, the TCRdb table keeps only in-frame clones and is missing some. V, J and clone size reflect that table, while D and trimming were determined from the DNA. The table shows 130,000 to 150,000 clones, with about four fifths occurring only once. Participants were aged roughly 18 to 89 years from about two dozen US areas. Cohorts were determined from participant-reported clinical history.

The clonotype comes from a man aged 35 to 55 with acute COVID-19. The sample was PBMCs or T cells enriched from blood (not recorded which). V usage is TRBV12-5 and J usage is TRBJ2-1; 9 nucleotides match TRBD1. The CDR3 DNA sequence: TGTGCTAGTGGCTTGGGACAGGGAAGGAGCAATGAGCAGTTCTTC. This encodes CASGLGQGRSNEQFF. Variable domain in full (rest from reference TRBV12-5 and TRBJ2-1): DARVTQTPRHKVTEMGQEVTMRCQPILGHNTVFWYRQTMMQGLELLAYFRNRAPLDDSGMPKDRFSAEMPDATLATLKIQPSEPRDSAVYFCASGLGQGRSNEQFFGPGTRLTVL.